The 8 T cell receptor beta chains presented below share a single source sample, sequenced in a study of beta chain features in type 1 diabetes. Overall study findings and caveats: For Type 1 diabetes patients, all four CD4+ subsets carried TCRB CDR3s that were moderately but significantly shorter.

Their recognized antigens are unknown. All of the isolated RNA was reverse transcribed, so expressed TCRB transcripts were sequenced. Some clones are missing from TCRdb's copy, which holds only in-frame ones; the method was immunoSEQ multiplex PCR. The sample contains 250,000 to 300,000 clones, around 22% of which appear only once. The sample taken for sequencing was naive CD4+ T cells from blood. The receptors come from a woman aged 30 to 39 with type 1 diabetes.

This clone occurred a few times. The chain carries TRBV4-1 and TRBJ1-5, with 10 bases lining up with TRBD1. CDR1 and CDR2 (germline): MGHRA, YSYEKL. The CDR3 is 14 residues long. V was clipped by 5 bases and J by 4 bases; unmatched bases: 2. CDR3 coding DNA: TGCGCCAGCAGCTCGGGACAGGGGAATCAGCCCCAGCATTTT. As protein: CASSSGQGNQPQHF.

This clone was seen more than once but under ten times. This sequence joins TRBV11-2 and TRBJ2-1; 8 nucleotides align to TRBD1. Germline V CDR1 and CDR2: SGHAT, FQNNGV. CDR3 length equals 14 residues. With V trimmed by 5 bases and J by 4 bases, 4 bases remained unmatched. The CDR3 DNA follows: TGTGCCAGCAGCCCGCGACAGGGGTACAATGAGCAGTTCTTC. Encoded protein: CASSPRQGYNEQFF.

The chain couples TRBV14 to TRBJ1-2; D might be TRBD1 (5 bases). The germline V gene encodes CDR1 SGHDN and CDR2 FVKESK. V gave up 0 bases and J gave up 7 bases, with 12 bases separating them. There are 14 residues in the CDR3. The CDR3 nucleotides are TGTGCCAGCAGCCAAGACGTCAGGGTGACTGGCTACACCTTC. Translating it yields CASSQDVRVTGYTF.

The gene calls are TRBV15 and TRBJ1-5; D may be TRBD1 (5 bases). Trimming removed 1 base at V and 1 base at J, with 8 bases between. The CDR3 loop spans 15 amino acids. From germline, CDR1 is LNHNV and CDR2 YYDKDF (reference sequence). CDR3 in DNA: TGTGCCACCAGCAGAGGCGGGACCAGCAATCAGCCCCAGCATTTT. The encoded protein is CATSRGGTSNQPQHF.

The chain joins TRBV5-1 to TRBJ2-3, with unresolved D. This CDR3 spans 13 amino acids. Germline V lookup: CDR1 SGHRS, CDR2 YFSETQ. The CDR3 DNA is TGCGCGACGAGGCAGTCCGGCACAGATACGCAGTATTTT. Translated: CATRQSGTDTQYF.

The rearrangement joins TRBV28 to TRBJ1-2; 7 bases map to TRBD1. Germline lookup yields CDR1 MDHEN and CDR2 SYDVKM. CDR3 size: 12 residues. V lost 6 bases, J lost 8 bases, and 6 bases stayed unmatched. The chain's CDR3 is CASSTQGRGYTF. CDR3 DNA sequence: TGTGCCAGCAGCACACAGGGGCGAGGCTACACCTTC.

This clone occurred once. The gene calls are TRBV5-1 and TRBJ2-3; 13 bases are shared with TRBD2. Germline CDR1 and CDR2: SGHRS and YFSETQ. V shed 5 bases and J 3 bases; nucleotides not matched to a gene: 6. CDR3 length: 16 residues. CDR3 protein: CASRQGTSGITDTQYF. The CDR3 DNA reads as TGCGCCAGCAGGCAGGGGACTAGCGGGATTACAGATACGCAGTATTTT.

The chain combines TRBV4-2 with TRBJ2-7, with a weak D call TRBD2 (5 bases). Trimming stripped 0 bases from V and 1 base from J, with 13 bases between. Germline-derived CDR1 and CDR2 are LGHNA and YNFKEQ. The CDR3 loop spans 16 amino acids. The CDR3 sequence is CASSQDHNSGSYEQYF. The CDR3 bases are TGTGCCAGCAGCCAAGATCATAATTCGGGGTCCTACGAGCAGTACTTC.